This T cell receptor beta chain was identified in a study of identical twins. This clonotype was counted many times. Its antigen is undetermined. There are 12 residues in the CDR3. Per the germline V gene, CDR1 is SEHNR and CDR2 is FQNEAQ (reference sequence). V shed 5 bases and J shed 5 bases, with 7 bases lying between them. Overall study results and limits: Models underestimated how often monozygotic twins shared out-of-frame TCR alpha. With abundant cord blood beta clonotypes, insertions were fewer; memory repertoires showed no such pattern.

Unique molecular identifiers were present on cDNA, and template switching added a universal primer site. TCRdb analysed the 5' RACE reads with MiXCR anew, one entry per CDR3 protein. The data show around 230,000 distinct CDR3 sequences, over 5% seen once. Another study also made use of these data, one on T cells expressing NK-cell markers.

The sample comprised CD8+ T cells sorted from blood. The rearrangement joins TRBV7-9 to TRBJ2-1; D call uncertain. This TCR was sampled from a woman aged 18 to 35 in good health. In DNA, the CDR3 is TGTGCCAGCAGCCTAATCCACAATGAGCAGTTCTTC. Protein: CASSLIHNEQFF.